This passage covers 28 T cell receptor beta chains from one sample sequenced in a study of beta chain features in type 1 diabetes. Expressed TCRB transcripts were sequenced, since all the RNA that had been isolated was reverse transcribed. This table comes from immunoSEQ multiplex PCR, and its TCRdb copy is limited to in-frame clones, with some not included. The sample has around 350,000 clones, 10% to 15% seen once. Sequenced material: naive CD4+ T cells from blood. These receptor sequences come from a man aged 18 to 30 in good health.

The chain combines TRBV30 with TRBJ1-4; TRBD1 is a possible D gene (5 bases). Trimming cost V 2 bases and J 5 bases, with 9 bases left between them. This CDR3 region has 13 residues. The germline gives CDR1 GTSNPN, CDR2 SVGIG (reference sequence). The DNA of the CDR3 is TGTGCCTGGAGTCGGGCAGGGAATGAAAAACTGTTTTTT. Its translation is CAWSRAGNEKLFF.

The table lists this clone with a few counts. V usage is TRBV7-2 and J usage is TRBJ2-7, with 11 positions matching TRBD2. The trim removed 1 base at V and 2 bases at J, leaving 4 bases unmatched. There are 16 residues in the CDR3. Per the germline V gene, CDR1 is SGHTA and CDR2 is FQGNSA. CDR3 amino acids: CASSLVLGLAAYEQYF. The DNA of the CDR3 is TGTGCCAGCAGCTTAGTATTGGGACTAGCGGCCTACGAGCAGTACTTC.

V usage is TRBV10-3 and J usage is TRBJ2-1; TRBD2 agrees at 13 bases. From germline, CDR1 is ENHRY and CDR2 SYGVKD. The V and J ends lost 4 bases and 7 bases, in that order; junction bases with no gene match: 7. CDR3 size: 16 residues. CDR3 in amino acids: CAISGLPGLAGNEQFF. The CDR3 nucleotides are TGTGCCATCAGTGGGCTCCCGGGACTAGCGGGGAATGAGCAGTTCTTC.

This clone was found once. The V and J genes are TRBV18 and TRBJ2-5; weak D call: TRBD1 (5 bases). This CDR3 comprises 14 residues. V was pared by 2 bases and J by 3 bases, with 10 bases between. The germline CDR1 and CDR2 sequences are KGHSH and LQKENI. This CDR3 reads CASSPVTGKETQYF. CDR3 coding DNA: TGTGCCAGCTCACCAGTAACAGGAAAAGAGACCCAGTACTTC.

This clone came up a few times. The rearrangement joins TRBV5-1 to TRBJ1-5; unclear D gene. The germline CDR1 and CDR2 sequences are SGHRS and YFSETQ. The CDR3 consists of 14 residues. Trimming cost V 4 bases and J 0 bases, with 8 bases left between them. The CDR3 sequence is CASSEAPSNQPQHF. The CDR3 DNA sequence: TGCGCCAGCAGCGAGGCTCCTAGCAATCAGCCCCAGCATTTT.

This chain links TRBV25-1 with TRBJ1-1; D remains ambiguous. Trimming stripped 5 bases from V and 5 bases from J, with 9 bases between. The CDR3 covers 12 residues. Germline V gene lookup returns CDR1 MGHDK and CDR2 SYGVNS. The CDR3 DNA reads as TGTGCCAGCAGTTGGTCAGCGACTGAAGCTTTCTTT. This encodes CASSWSATEAFF.

In its sample, this clone was seen a few times. The chain uses TRBV6-5 and TRBJ2-7; 8 bases fit TRBD1. From germline, CDR1 is MNHEY and CDR2 SVGAGI. The CDR3 has 12 residues. Trimming at V came to 6 bases and at J to 4 bases, leaving 2 bases not matched to a gene. This chain's CDR3 is CASRQGDYEQYF. The CDR3 region has the DNA TGTGCCAGCAGACAGGGGGATTACGAGCAGTACTTC.

This clone was counted between two and nine times. The J gene is TRBJ1-1, the V gene TRBV7-2; 8 bases match TRBD1. J gave up 11 bases and V 5 bases, and 7 bases lay outside the gene matches. The CDR3 consists of 12 residues. Germline V lookup: CDR1 SGHTA, CDR2 FQGNSA. CDR3: CASSRTGRTAFF. The CDR3 region has the DNA TGTGCCAGCAGCCGGACAGGGCGAACCGCTTTCTTT.

This clone was observed a handful of times. The chain uses TRBV7-9 and TRBJ2-3; D not certain. Trimming cost V 5 bases and J 5 bases, with 11 bases left between them. CDR3 length equals 13 residues. Germline values: CDR1 SEHNR, CDR2 FQNEAQ (reference sequence). CDR3 residues: CASSQMSQDTQYF. The CDR3 DNA follows: TGTGCCAGCAGCCAAATGAGCCAAGATACGCAGTATTTT.

V usage is TRBV5-6 and J usage is TRBJ1-5; 8 bases fit TRBD1. J lost 7 bases, V lost 4 bases, and 4 bases had no gene match. Germline V CDR1 and CDR2: SGHDT, YYEEEE. The CDR3 sequence is 13 residues long. The DNA of the CDR3 is TGTGCCAGCAGCCGGACAGGGTTCCAGCCCCAGCATTTT. Translating it yields CASSRTGFQPQHF. Variable domain in full (rest from reference TRBV5-6 and TRBJ1-5): DAGVTQSPTHLIKTRGQQVTLRCSPKSGHDTVSWYQQALGQGPQFIFQYYEEEERQRGNFPDRFSGHQFPNYSSELNVNALLLGDSALYLCASSRTGFQPQHFGDGTRLSIL.

This chain links TRBV6-6 with TRBJ2-1; 11 bases agree with TRBD1. V trimming: 0 bases; J trimming: 6 bases; junction bases outside the gene matches: 1. This CDR3 comprises 15 residues. Germline assignment: CDR1 MNHNY and CDR2 SVGAGI (reference sequence). CDR3 protein: CASSYSGTGGNEQFF. DNA of the CDR3: TGTGCCAGCAGTTACTCCGGGACAGGGGGCAATGAGCAGTTCTTC.

This clone has just a few counts. The rearrangement uses TRBV6-6 and TRBJ2-3, with TRBD2 matching 7 bases. After removal of 5 bases from V and 1 base from J, the junction contained 3 bases not matched to a gene. CDR1 MNHNY and CDR2 SVGAGI come from the germline V gene (reference sequence). The CDR3 runs to 14 residues. The CDR3 bases are TGTGCCAGCAGTACAACTAGCGGCACAGATACGCAGTATTTT. This translates into CASSTTSGTDTQYF.

This clone was seen only a few times. The genes are TRBV5-6 and TRBJ2-1, with a possible D match to TRBD2 (5 bases). V lost 3 bases and J 7 bases, leaving 17 bases between the germline ends. Germline V CDR1 and CDR2: SGHDT, YYEEEE. The CDR3 runs 15 residues. As DNA, the CDR3 is TGTGCCAGCAGCTACTTGCGTTTGTGGGAGAATGAGCAGTTCTTC. Amino acid sequence: CASSYLRLWENEQFF.

The chain uses TRBV29-1 and TRBJ1-2, with 9 bases lining up with TRBD1. The CDR3 covers 14 residues. Per the germline V gene, CDR1 is SQVTM and CDR2 is ANQGSEA. J lost 5 bases, V lost 7 bases, and 11 bases had no gene match. The CDR3 spells CSAGGIGQGYGYTF. The CDR3 nucleotides read TGCAGCGCTGGGGGGATTGGACAGGGGTATGGCTACACCTTC.

This clone was seen a few times. The chain uses TRBV30 and TRBJ2-5; 10 bases agree with TRBD1. The CDR3 length is 14 residues. Germline loops: CDR1 GTSNPN, CDR2 SVGIG (reference sequence). Trimming removed 5 bases from V and 5 bases from J; junction bases left unmatched: 8. CDR3 residues: CAWLDRGARETQYF. CDR3 bases: TGTGCCTGGCTGGACAGGGGGGCTAGGGAGACCCAGTACTTC. Full variable domain (missing parts from reference TRBV30 and TRBJ2-5): SQTIHQWPATLVQPVGSPLSLECTVEGTSNPNLYWYRQAAGRGLQLLFYSVGIGQISSEVPQNLSASRPQDRQFILSSKKLLLSDSGFYLCAWLDRGARETQYFGPGTRLLVL.

A few counts support this clone. The chain carries TRBV20-1 and TRBJ1-1, with 8 positions matching TRBD1. The CDR3 totals 10 residues. Germline V lookup: CDR1 DFQATT, CDR2 SNEGSKA (reference sequence). After removal of 6 bases from V and 8 bases from J, the junction contained 2 bases not matched to a gene. CDR3 coding DNA: TGCAGTGCAAGACAGGGGGAAGCTTTCTTT. Protein product: CSARQGEAFF.

This clone has a handful of counts. The chain recombines TRBV7-9 with TRBJ1-5; 9 bases map to TRBD1. CDR1 and CDR2 (germline): SEHNR, FQNEAQ (reference sequence). The CDR3 has 14 residues. V was clipped by 5 bases and J by 4 bases; unmatched bases: 3. CDR3 nucleotide sequence: TGTGCCAGCAGCGGGACAGGGTCAAATCAGCCCCAGCATTTT. Amino acids: CASSGTGSNQPQHF.

The chain carries TRBV5-1 and TRBJ1-2; TRBD1 aligns across 7 bases. CDR1 is SGHRS, CDR2 YFSETQ, per germline. Germline trimming cut 3 bases from V and 6 bases from J; bases unmatched to any gene: 11. The CDR3 consists of 15 residues. The CDR3 DNA reads TGCGCCAGCAGCTGGGGACAGCGGTCCGGGAATGGCTACACCTTC. This sequence encodes CASSWGQRSGNGYTF.

This chain connects TRBV4-1 to TRBJ2-4; 10 bases are shared with TRBD1. CDR3 length: 16 amino acids. V was pared by 2 bases and J by 3 bases, with 4 bases of the junction left unmatched. Per the germline V gene, CDR1 is MGHRA and CDR2 is YSYEKL. The CDR3 nucleotides read TGCGCCAGCAGCCAACCAAGGACAGGGGGCAAAAACATTCAGTACTTC. Amino acid sequence: CASSQPRTGGKNIQYF.

The CDR3 spells CASSLGQGSEKLFF. The CDR3 nucleotides are TGCGCCAGCAGCTTGGGACAGGGGAGTGAAAAACTGTTTTTT. This chain connects TRBV5-1 to TRBJ1-4, with 8 bases identical to TRBD1. CDR1 is SGHRS, CDR2 YFSETQ, per germline. This CDR3 contains 14 residues. The ends lost 0 bases at V and 7 bases at J; junction bases unmatched: 2.

This clone was seen more than once but under ten times. The CDR3 DNA reads TGCGCCAGCAGCTCGGGACAGGGATCCTACGAGCAGTACTTC. Encoded protein: CASSSGQGSYEQYF. The V and J genes are TRBV5-1 and TRBJ2-7; 9 nucleotides agree with TRBD1. The ends lost 3 bases at V and 1 base at J; junction bases unmatched: 2. CDR1 SGHRS and CDR2 YFSETQ come from the germline V gene. This CDR3 comprises 14 residues.

The chain recombines TRBV2 with TRBJ2-2; a possible D gene is TRBD1 (6 bases). The CDR3 extends over 15 amino acids. Germline lookup yields CDR1 SNHLY and CDR2 FYNNEI. The V end was cut by 5 bases, the J end by 5 bases, with 15 bases between. DNA of the CDR3: TGTGCCAGCAGTCCGGACAGACCAACTACCGGGGAGCTGTTTTTT. It specifies CASSPDRPTTGELFF.

This clone showed up just a few times. V and J are TRBV18 and TRBJ2-1; 9 nucleotides agree with TRBD1. Per germline, CDR1 KGHSH and CDR2 LQKENI. The length of the CDR3 is 15 residues. The trim removed 3 bases at V and 8 bases at J, leaving 8 bases unmatched. The CDR3 DNA follows: TGTGCCAGCTCACCGAACAGGGGGCCTGGCGATGAGCAGTTCTTC. Its protein product is CASSPNRGPGDEQFF.

This clone was observed a handful of times. The chain combines TRBV7-8 with TRBJ2-1; 15 bases match TRBD2. V shed 5 bases and J 9 bases; nucleotides not matched to a gene: 5. The CDR3 is 15 amino acids. CDR1 and CDR2 from the germline V gene are SGHVS and FQNEAQ. This chain's CDR3 is CASSPPGLAGGEQFF. CDR3 nucleotides: TGTGCCAGCAGCCCGCCGGGACTAGCGGGAGGTGAGCAGTTCTTC.

This clone was recorded a few times. V is TRBV14 and J is TRBJ1-1; D unclear. Trimming cost V 4 bases and J 8 bases, with 14 bases left between them. This CDR3 contains 13 residues. Germline V gene data show CDR1 as SGHDN and CDR2 as FVKESK. Here the CDR3 reads CASSPRMSGEAFF. In nucleotides, the CDR3 is TGTGCCAGCAGCCCCCGAATGTCGGGGGAAGCTTTCTTT.

The chain employs TRBV5-1 and TRBJ2-3; TRBD2 agrees at 9 bases. CDR3 length equals 16 residues. Unmatched junction bases numbered 4, after V lost 0 bases and J lost 2 bases. Germline-derived CDR1 and CDR2 are SGHRS and YFSETQ. The CDR3 DNA reads TGCGCCAGCAGCTTGGAGCGGGGGGATCCCACAGATACGCAGTATTTT. Residues: CASSLERGDPTDTQYF.

The genes are TRBV28 and TRBJ2-1; D call uncertain. The CDR3 is made up of 12 amino acids. V shed 6 bases and J shed 9 bases, with 12 bases lying between them. Looked up from germline, CDR1 is MDHEN and CDR2 is SYDVKM. The CDR3 loop is CASSFYYFEQFF. CDR3 bases: TGTGCCAGCAGCTTTTACTACTTTGAGCAGTTCTTC.

This chain connects TRBV7-9 to TRBJ2-7; 7 positions agree with TRBD1. CDR1 and CDR2 (germline): SEHNR, FQNEAQ (reference sequence). Losses at the gene ends were 1 base for V and 3 bases for J; bases not matched to a gene: 12. This CDR3 spans 17 amino acids. The CDR3 protein is CASSLVAGWDSYYEQYF. As DNA, the CDR3 is TGTGCCAGCAGCTTAGTCGCGGGCTGGGACAGCTACTACGAGCAGTACTTC.